The rows below give T cell receptor beta chains drawn from one sample of a study of blood T cell repertoires in COVID-19. The method was immunoSEQ multiplex PCR; TCRdb's version includes in-frame clones alone and lacks a portion of them. There are 50,000 to 80,000 clones in the sample; roughly 75% occur only once, and 12% to 15% lies in the top ten. Material: peripheral blood. These receptor sequences come from a man in his 60s with COVID-19, enrolled during active disease. Each CDR3 is given with its conserved first and last residue. D genes are given only for firm matches. The size field is filled for only some rows; it gives once, few, many or a size class.

clone_size j_call d_call v_call cdr3_nt cdr3_aa
NA TRBJ1-6 TRBD1 TRBV6-5 TGTGCCATTTCCCGTGGCAGGACAGGGATGACACCCCTCCACTTT CAISRGRTGMTPLHF
NA TRBJ2-7 TRBD2 TRBV28 TGTGCCAGCAGCCCACCGACGGACGGGGGGGGCGAGCAGTACTTC CASSPPTDGGGEQYF
NA TRBJ1-2 NA TRBV7-2 TGTGCCAGCAGCCATACCCGAAAGGGGCATGGCTACACCTTC CASSHTRKGHGYTF
NA TRBJ1-1 NA TRBV10-3 TGTGCCATCAGTGGCCGGGGTCCCCGTTATGAAGCTTTCTTT CAISGRGPRYEAFF
once TRBJ1-2 TRBD1 TRBV7-3 TGTGCCAGCAGCTTTGCCGGGACAGGGTTTGGCTACACCTTC CASSFAGTGFGYTF
NA TRBJ2-5 TRBD2 TRBV5-5 TGTGCCAGCAGGGGACTAGCGGGAGCAGAGACCCAGTACTTC CASRGLAGAETQYF
NA TRBJ2-7 TRBD2 TRBV30 TGTGCCTGGAGAGATAACGGGAGGCACGACGAGCAGTACTTC CAWRDNGRHDEQYF
few TRBJ2-1 TRBD2 TRBV24-1 TGTGCCACCAGTGCGGCGGGAGGGCTCAATGAGCAGTTCTTC CATSAAGGLNEQFF
NA TRBJ2-3 NA TRBV12-5 TGTGCTAGTGGTTTGGGGACTCTTTCAGATACGCAGTATTTT CASGLGTLSDTQYF
few TRBJ2-6 TRBD1 TRBV15 TGTGCCACCAGCAGAGTCAGGGGGCGTTTTTCCGGGGCCAACGTCCTGACTTTC CATSRVRGRFSGANVLTF